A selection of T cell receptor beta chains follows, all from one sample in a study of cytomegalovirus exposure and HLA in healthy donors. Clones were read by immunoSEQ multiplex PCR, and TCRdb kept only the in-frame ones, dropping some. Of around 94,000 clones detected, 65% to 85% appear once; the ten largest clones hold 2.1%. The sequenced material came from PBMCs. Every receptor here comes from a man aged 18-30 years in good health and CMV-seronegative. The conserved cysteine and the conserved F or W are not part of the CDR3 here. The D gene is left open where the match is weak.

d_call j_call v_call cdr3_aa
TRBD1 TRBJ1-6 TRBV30 AWSLGQGMNLLH
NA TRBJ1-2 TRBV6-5 ASISGAGYT
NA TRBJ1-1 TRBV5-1 ASSLAYRVTEAF
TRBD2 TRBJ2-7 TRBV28 ASRGSRTSSFYEQY
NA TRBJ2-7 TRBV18 ASSQTHGSTNEQY
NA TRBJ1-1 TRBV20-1 SAPEYTEAF
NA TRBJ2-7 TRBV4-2 ASSQLTGGGEQY
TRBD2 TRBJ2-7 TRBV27 ASSPRGTSGNEQY
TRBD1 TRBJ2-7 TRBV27 ASSLSAGGYYEQY
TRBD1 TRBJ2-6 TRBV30 AWSRGQGTGANVLT
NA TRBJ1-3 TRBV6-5 ASSYSQGYSGNTIY
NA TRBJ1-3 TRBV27 ASSHSGAGNTIY
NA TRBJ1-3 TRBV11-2 ASSHGQVGPGNTIY
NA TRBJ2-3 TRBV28 ASGAAGATDTQY
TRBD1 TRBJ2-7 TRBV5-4 ASSFDRGYEQY
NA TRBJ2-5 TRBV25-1 ASSSQNSQETQY
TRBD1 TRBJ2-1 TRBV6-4 ASSDSLQGAVREQF
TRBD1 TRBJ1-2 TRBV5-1 ASSTWTGGLGGYT
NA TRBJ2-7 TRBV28 ASSLGSGKTLAYEQY
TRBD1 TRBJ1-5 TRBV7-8 ATARTGGNQPQH
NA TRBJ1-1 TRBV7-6 ASSSRGPRVTEAF
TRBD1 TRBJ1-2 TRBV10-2 ASSGVGTGDRQDGYT
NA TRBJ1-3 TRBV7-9 ASSLGGREIVNTIY
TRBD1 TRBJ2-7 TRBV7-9 ASSPNWWTGQTYEQY
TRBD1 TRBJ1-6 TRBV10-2 ASSDLTRDRDLH
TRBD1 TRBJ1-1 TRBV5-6 ASSWTGRTEAF
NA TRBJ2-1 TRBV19 ASKGGTLGNEQF
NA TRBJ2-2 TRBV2 ASSDQGTKTGELF
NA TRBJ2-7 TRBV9 ASSDTIYEQY
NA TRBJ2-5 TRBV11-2 ASSLDQEGTQY
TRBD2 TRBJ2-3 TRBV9 ASSAGTTLTDTQY
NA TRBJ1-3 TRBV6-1 ASSVVSRSSSGNTIY
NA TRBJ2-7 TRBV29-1 SARQAYEQY
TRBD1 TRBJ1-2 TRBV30 AWAGGAVYGYT
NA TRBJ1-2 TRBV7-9 ASSLAQTGEKLGYT
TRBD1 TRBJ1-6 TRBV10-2 ASRDGQARNSPLH
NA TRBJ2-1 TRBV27 ASGFLGGAGQYPYNEQF
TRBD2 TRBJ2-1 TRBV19 ASSLTSGRAGYNEQF
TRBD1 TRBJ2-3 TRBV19 ASSTDRGWTDTQY
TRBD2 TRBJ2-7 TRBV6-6 ASSKGLERGYEQY
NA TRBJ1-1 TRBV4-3 ASSQVLWNTEAF
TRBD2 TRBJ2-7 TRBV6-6 ASSPPSGGREQY
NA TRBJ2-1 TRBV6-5 ASSLSGKQF
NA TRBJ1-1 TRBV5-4 ASSLGTGGNTEAF
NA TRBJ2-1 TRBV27 ASRRGSYNEQF
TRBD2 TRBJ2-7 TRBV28 ASSLLRLAGSYEQY
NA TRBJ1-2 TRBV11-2 ASSPETGNHYGYT
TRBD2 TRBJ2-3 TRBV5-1 ASSPLAGSTDTQY
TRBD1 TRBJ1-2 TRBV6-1 ASSEPRTGKGGYT
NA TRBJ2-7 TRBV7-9 ASSLQQGHLYEQY